This is a list of T cell receptor beta chains from one sample in a study of shared clonotypes between healthy human individuals. Profiling relied on immunoSEQ multiplex PCR, and the TCRdb table lists in-frame clones only, not all of them. The sample consists of around 2.1 million clones, around 93% of them appearing once. Sequenced: naive CD8+ T cells from PBMCs. Receptor source: a man in his late teens or twenties in good health. Some clones in this sample may be carry-over from other donors' samples. The CDR3 runs from the conserved cysteine through the conserved F or W. The D gene is left open where the match is weak. A row's size may be missing; if present it is once, few, many or a size class.

V gene	J gene	clone size	D gene	CDR3 protein	CDR3 DNA
TRBV18	TRBJ2-1	NA	NA	CASSPPSALPSYNEQFF	TGTGCCAGCTCACCACCTAGCGCTCTACCATCCTACAATGAGCAGTTCTTC
TRBV7-8	TRBJ2-1	NA	TRBD1	CASSSPTGGHEQFF	TGTGCCAGCAGCTCCCCGACAGGGGGCCATGAGCAGTTCTTC
TRBV7-9	TRBJ2-7	NA	NA	CASSPEQGVYEQYF	TGTGCCAGCAGCCCGGAGCAAGGGGTCTACGAGCAGTACTTC
TRBV27	TRBJ2-2	NA	TRBD2	CASSLYGRDVTGELFF	TGTGCCAGCAGTTTATACGGGAGGGATGTCACCGGGGAGCTGTTTTTT
TRBV29-1	TRBJ1-2	NA	NA	CSAGFPGTSDGYTF	TGCAGCGCCGGATTCCCAGGGACCTCTGATGGCTACACCTTC
TRBV27	TRBJ1-2	NA	TRBD1	CASRGGTGHYGYTF	TGTGCCAGCAGGGGAGGGACAGGGCACTATGGCTACACCTTC
TRBV13	TRBJ2-7	NA	NA	CASSLRGGAYEQYF	TGTGCCAGCAGCCTGCGCGGAGGGGCCTACGAGCAGTACTTC
TRBV5-8	TRBJ2-1	NA	TRBD2	CASRSRLASGTYNEQFF	TGTGCCAGCAGATCTAGGCTGGCTAGCGGTACCTACAATGAGCAGTTCTTC
TRBV5-4	TRBJ2-3	once	NA	CASSRYRALRTDTQYF	TGTGCCAGCAGCCGTTACAGGGCCCTACGCACAGATACGCAGTATTTT
TRBV9	TRBJ2-2	NA	NA	CATSRRGTGELFF	TGTGCCACGTCACGTCGCGGGACCGGGGAGCTGTTTTTT
TRBV13	TRBJ2-3	NA	NA	CASSLDSTDTQYF	TGTGCCAGCAGCTTAGATTCCACAGATACGCAGTATTTT
TRBV6-6	TRBJ2-7	NA	NA	CASSYGEMSYEQYF	TGTGCCAGCAGTTACGGCGAGATGTCCTACGAGCAGTACTTC
TRBV27	TRBJ2-7	NA	TRBD1	CASRETTGVPYEQYF	TGTGCCAGCAGGGAAACCACAGGGGTCCCCTACGAGCAGTACTTC
TRBV27	TRBJ2-5	NA	TRBD2	CASSTRRVAGVQETQYF	TGTGCCAGCAGTACCCGTCGGGTAGCGGGGGTCCAAGAGACCCAGTACTTC
TRBV5-5	TRBJ1-3	NA	NA	CASSGVGESSGNTIYF	TGTGCCAGCAGTGGGGTGGGGGAAAGCTCTGGAAACACCATATATTTT
TRBV11-1	TRBJ2-1	NA	TRBD2	CASSLAGWSGRAEGNEQFF	TGTGCCAGCAGCTTAGCTGGGTGGAGCGGGAGAGCCGAGGGCAATGAGCAGTTCTTC
TRBV6-1	TRBJ2-7	NA	NA	CASSEGSGRTYEQYF	TGTGCCAGCAGTGAAGGGTCTGGACGGACCTACGAGCAGTACTTC
TRBV15	TRBJ2-2	NA	NA	CATSRERGHGGKELFF	TGTGCCACCAGCAGAGAGCGAGGACACGGAGGCAAGGAGCTGTTTTTT
TRBV21-1	TRBJ2-2	NA	NA	CASSKVNTSGISAGELFF	TGTGCCAGCAGCAAGGTTAATACTAGCGGGATATCGGCCGGGGAGCTGTTTTTT
TRBV6-6	TRBJ1-1	once	NA	CASIQGNTEAFF	TGTGCCAGCATCCAGGGGAACACTGAAGCTTTCTTT
TRBV9	TRBJ2-1	NA	TRBD2	CASSAYWGTSGNYEQFF	TGTGCCAGCAGCGCGTATTGGGGGACTAGCGGGAACTATGAGCAGTTCTTC
TRBV2	TRBJ1-6	NA	NA	CASKPGGIRYSPLHF	TGTGCCAGCAAACCAGGTGGTATCAGATATTCACCCCTCCACTTT
TRBV10-3	TRBJ2-7	NA	NA	CAIGGAPPTYEQYF	TGTGCCATCGGGGGGGCTCCACCAACCTACGAGCAGTACTTC
TRBV29-1	TRBJ2-1	NA	NA	CSTGPSPYNEQFF	TGCAGCACGGGCCCCAGCCCCTACAATGAGCAGTTCTTC
TRBV5-6	TRBJ2-5	NA	NA	CASNLGASKETQYF	TGTGCCAGCAACTTGGGTGCTAGTAAAGAGACCCAGTACTTC
TRBV28	TRBJ2-1	once	TRBD2	CASSFPASGTHEQFF	TGTGCCAGCAGTTTTCCGGCTAGCGGTACACATGAGCAGTTCTTC
TRBV10-3	TRBJ2-7	NA	TRBD1	CAISDGDRERPTGSYEQYF	TGTGCCATCAGTGACGGGGACAGGGAAAGGCCCACGGGGTCCTACGAGCAGTACTTC
TRBV25-1	TRBJ1-2	NA	NA	CASSESHREALDGYTF	TGTGCCAGCAGTGAATCCCACCGGGAGGCCCTTGATGGCTACACCTTC
TRBV4-1	TRBJ2-1	NA	NA	CASSHAPEGGNNEQFF	TGCGCCAGCAGCCATGCGCCGGAGGGTGGGAACAATGAGCAGTTCTTC
TRBV23-1	TRBJ1-5	NA	NA	CASSQYVHQPQHF	TGCGCCAGCAGTCAATACGTTCATCAGCCCCAGCATTTT
TRBV10-3	TRBJ2-7	NA	TRBD1	CAISKGQGDEQYF	TGTGCCATCAGTAAGGGACAGGGGGACGAGCAGTACTTC
TRBV6-1	TRBJ2-7	NA	NA	CASSEARLGGTTEQYF	TGTGCCAGCAGTGAAGCGAGACTAGGCGGAACTACGGAGCAGTACTTC